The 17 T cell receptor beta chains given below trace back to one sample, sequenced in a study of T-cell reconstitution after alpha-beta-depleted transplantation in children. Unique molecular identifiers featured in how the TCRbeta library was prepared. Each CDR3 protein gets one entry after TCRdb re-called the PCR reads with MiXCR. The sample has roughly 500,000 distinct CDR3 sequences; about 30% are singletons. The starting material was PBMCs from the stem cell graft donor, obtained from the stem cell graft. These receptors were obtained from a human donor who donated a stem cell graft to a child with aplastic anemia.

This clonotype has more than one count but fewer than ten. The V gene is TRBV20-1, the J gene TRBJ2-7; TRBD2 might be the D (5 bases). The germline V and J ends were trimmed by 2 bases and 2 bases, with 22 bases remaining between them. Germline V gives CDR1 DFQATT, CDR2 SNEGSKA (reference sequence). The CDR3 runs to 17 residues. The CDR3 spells CSARNLAGEAGTYEQYF. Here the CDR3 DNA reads TGCAGTGCTAGAAACCTAGCAGGCGAGGCGGGTACCTACGAGCAGTACTTC.

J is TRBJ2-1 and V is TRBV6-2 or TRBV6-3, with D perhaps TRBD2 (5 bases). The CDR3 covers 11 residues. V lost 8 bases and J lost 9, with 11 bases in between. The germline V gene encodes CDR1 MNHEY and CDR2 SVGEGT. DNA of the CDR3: TGTGCCAGCGGGAGCCCCCTTGAGCAGTTCTTC. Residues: CASGSPLEQFF.

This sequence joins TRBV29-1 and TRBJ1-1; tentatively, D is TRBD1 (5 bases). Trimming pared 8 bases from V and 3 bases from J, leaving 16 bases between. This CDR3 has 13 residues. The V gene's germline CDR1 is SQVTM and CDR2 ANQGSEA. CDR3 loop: CSLRGLGDTEAFF. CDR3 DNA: TGCAGCCTCCGAGGGCTGGGGGACACTGAAGCTTTCTTT.

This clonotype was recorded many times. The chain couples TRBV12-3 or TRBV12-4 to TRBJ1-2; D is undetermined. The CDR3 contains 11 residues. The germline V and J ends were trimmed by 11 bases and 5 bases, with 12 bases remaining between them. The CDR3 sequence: CAVSGGYGYTF. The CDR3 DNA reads TGTGCCGTTTCAGGAGGTTATGGCTACACCTTC.

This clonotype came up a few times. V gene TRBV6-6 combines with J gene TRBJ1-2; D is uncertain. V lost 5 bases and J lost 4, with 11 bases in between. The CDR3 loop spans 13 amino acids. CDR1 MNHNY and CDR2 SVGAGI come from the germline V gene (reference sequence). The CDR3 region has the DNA TGTGCCAGCAGTACCGGGCTCAGCTATGGCTACACCTTC. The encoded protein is CASSTGLSYGYTF.

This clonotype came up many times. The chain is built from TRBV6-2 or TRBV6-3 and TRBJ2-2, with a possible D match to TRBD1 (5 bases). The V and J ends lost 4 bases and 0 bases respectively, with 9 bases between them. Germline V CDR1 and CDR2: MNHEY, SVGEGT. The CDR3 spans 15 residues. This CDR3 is CASSFQGANTGELFF. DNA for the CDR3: TGTGCCAGCAGTTTTCAGGGCGCGAACACCGGGGAGCTGTTTTTT.

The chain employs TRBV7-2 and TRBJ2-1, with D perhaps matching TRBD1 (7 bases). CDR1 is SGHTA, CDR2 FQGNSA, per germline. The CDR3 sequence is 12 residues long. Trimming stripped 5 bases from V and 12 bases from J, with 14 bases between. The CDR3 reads CASSANRGGQFF. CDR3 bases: TGTGCCAGCAGCGCGAACAGGGGAGGGCAGTTCTTC. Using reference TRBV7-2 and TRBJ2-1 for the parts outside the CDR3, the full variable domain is GAGVSQSPSNKVTEKGKDVELRCDPISGHTALYWYRQSLGQGLEFLIYFQGNSAPDKSGLPSDRFSAERTGGSVSTLTIQRTQQEDSAVYLCASSANRGGQFFGPGTRLTVL.

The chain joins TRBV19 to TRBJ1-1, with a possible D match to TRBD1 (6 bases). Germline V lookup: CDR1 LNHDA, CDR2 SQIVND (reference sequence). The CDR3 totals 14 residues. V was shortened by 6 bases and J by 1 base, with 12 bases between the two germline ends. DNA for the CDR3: TGTGCCAGTAGCCACAGGGAAGGGAACACTGAAGCTTTCTTT. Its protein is CASSHREGNTEAFF.

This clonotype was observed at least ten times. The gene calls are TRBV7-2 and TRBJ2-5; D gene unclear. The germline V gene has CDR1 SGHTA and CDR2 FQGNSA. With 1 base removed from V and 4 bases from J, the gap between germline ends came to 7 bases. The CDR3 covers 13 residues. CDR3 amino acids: CASSLGTRETQYF. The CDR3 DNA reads TGTGCCAGCAGCTTAGGGACCAGAGAGACCCAGTACTTC.

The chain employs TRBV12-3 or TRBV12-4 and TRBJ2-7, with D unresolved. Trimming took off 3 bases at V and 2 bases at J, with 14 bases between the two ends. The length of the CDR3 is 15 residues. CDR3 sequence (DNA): TGTGCCAGCAGTTTTGGAGACTCATCTACCTACGAGCAGTACTTC. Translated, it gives CASSFGDSSTYEQYF.

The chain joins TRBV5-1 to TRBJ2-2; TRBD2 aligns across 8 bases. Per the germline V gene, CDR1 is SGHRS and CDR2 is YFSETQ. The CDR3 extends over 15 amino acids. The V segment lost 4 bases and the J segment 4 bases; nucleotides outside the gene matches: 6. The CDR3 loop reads CASSTGGTTTGELFF. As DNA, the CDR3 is TGCGCCAGCAGCACGGGAGGGACAACCACCGGGGAGCTGTTTTTT.

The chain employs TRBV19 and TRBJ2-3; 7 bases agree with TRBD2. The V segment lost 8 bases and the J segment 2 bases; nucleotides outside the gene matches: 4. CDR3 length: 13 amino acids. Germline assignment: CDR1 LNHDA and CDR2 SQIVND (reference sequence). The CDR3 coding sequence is TGTGCCAGTGAAAAGCGGGACACAGATACGCAGTATTTT. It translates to CASEKRDTDTQYF. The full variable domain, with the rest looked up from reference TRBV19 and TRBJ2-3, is DGGITQSPKYLFRKEGQNVTLSCEQNLNHDAMYWYRQDPGQGLRLIYYSQIVNDFQKGDIAEGYSVSREKKESFPLTVTSAQKNPTAFYLCASEKRDTDTQYFGPGTRLTVL.

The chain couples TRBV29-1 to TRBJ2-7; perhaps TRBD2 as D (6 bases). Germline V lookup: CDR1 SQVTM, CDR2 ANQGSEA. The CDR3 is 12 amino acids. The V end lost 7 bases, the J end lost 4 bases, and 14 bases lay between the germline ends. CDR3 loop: CSAWGVSYEQYF. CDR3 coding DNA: TGCAGCGCCTGGGGGGTTTCTTACGAGCAGTACTTC.

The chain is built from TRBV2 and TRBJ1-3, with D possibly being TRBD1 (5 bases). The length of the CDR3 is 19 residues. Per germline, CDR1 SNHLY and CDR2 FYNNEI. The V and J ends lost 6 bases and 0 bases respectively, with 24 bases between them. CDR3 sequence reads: CASREASVGVPSSGNTIYF. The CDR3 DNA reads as TGTGCCAGCAGGGAGGCCAGTGTGGGGGTCCCCTCCTCTGGAAACACCATATATTTT.

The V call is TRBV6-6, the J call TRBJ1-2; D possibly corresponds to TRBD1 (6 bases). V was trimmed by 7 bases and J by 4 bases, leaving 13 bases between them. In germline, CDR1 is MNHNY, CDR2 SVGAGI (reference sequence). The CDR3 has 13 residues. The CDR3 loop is CASTLGGVYGYTF. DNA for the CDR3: TGTGCCAGCACCCTAGGGGGAGTCTATGGCTACACCTTC.

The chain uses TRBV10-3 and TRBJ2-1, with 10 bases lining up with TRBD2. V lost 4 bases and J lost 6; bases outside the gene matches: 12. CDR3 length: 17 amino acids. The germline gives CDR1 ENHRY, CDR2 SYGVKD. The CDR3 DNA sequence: TGTGCCATCAGTGGGGGAGGGGGGTCTAGCGGGAGCAATGAGCAGTTCTTC. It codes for CAISGGGGSSGSNEQFF.

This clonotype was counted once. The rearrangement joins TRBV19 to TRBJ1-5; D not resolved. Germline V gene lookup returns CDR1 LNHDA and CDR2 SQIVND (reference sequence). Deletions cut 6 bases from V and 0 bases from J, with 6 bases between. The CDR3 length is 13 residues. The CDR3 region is CASRSYSNQPQHF. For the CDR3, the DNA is TGTGCCAGTAGGTCTTATAGCAATCAGCCCCAGCATTTT.